Below, 6 T cell receptor beta chains from the same sample are listed, as sequenced in a study of blood T cell repertoires in COVID-19. Measured with immunoSEQ multiplex PCR; TCRdb has only the in-frame clones, and not every one. The profile shows tens of thousands of clones, approximately 79% of them singletons. The material sequenced was peripheral blood. These receptors originate from a man in his sixties or seventies with acute or convalescent COVID-19.

DNA of the CDR3: TGTGCCAGCAGCGCAAGCGGGCGTGGCGTTGCAGATACGCAGTATTTT. Protein sequence: CASSASGRGVADTQYF. The chain employs TRBV28 and TRBJ2-3, with TRBD2 as a possible D gene (6 bases). V was clipped by 6 bases and J by 4 bases, with 20 bases between them. The CDR3 consists of 16 residues. Germline V gene lookup returns CDR1 MDHEN and CDR2 SYDVKM.

This clone has just a few counts. The chain has TRBV10-1 and TRBJ2-2; D remains unclear. Per the germline V gene, CDR1 is WNHNN and CDR2 is SYGVQD (reference sequence). The V and J ends lost 1 base and 0 bases respectively, with 12 bases between them. This CDR3 has 17 residues. The CDR3 DNA reads TGCGCCAGCAGTGAGTTGGGTACAGAGACGAACACCGGGGAGCTGTTTTTT. As protein: CASSELGTETNTGELFF.

V gene TRBV21-1 combines with J gene TRBJ1-5. TRBV21-1 is tagged as a pseudogene. This CDR3 contains 15 residues. The CDR3 sequence: CASSKCALPNQPQHF. The CDR3 DNA reads TGTGCCAGCAGCAAATGCGCCTTGCCAAATCAGCCCCAGCATTTT.

The V call is TRBV19, the J call TRBJ2-2; no firm D call. V lost 2 bases, J lost 5 bases, and 9 bases lay in between. Germline lookup yields CDR1 LNHDA and CDR2 SQIVND (reference sequence). This CDR3 spans 14 amino acids. The CDR3 region is CASSINSWTGELFF. CDR3 nucleotide sequence: TGTGCCAGTAGTATAAACAGCTGGACCGGGGAGCTGTTTTTT. Using reference TRBV19 and TRBJ2-2 for the parts outside the CDR3, the full variable domain is DGGITQSPKYLFRKEGQNVTLSCEQNLNHDAMYWYRQDPGQGLRLIYYSQIVNDFQKGDIAEGYSVSREKKESFPLTVTSAQKNPTAFYLCASSINSWTGELFFGEGSRLTVL.

This clone has just a few counts. V is TRBV10-2 and J is TRBJ1-4; TRBD1 agrees at 7 bases. V lost 6 bases, J lost 0 bases, and 4 bases stayed unmatched. Germline V gene sequence: CDR1 WSHSY, CDR2 SAAADI. CDR3 length equals 15 residues. The CDR3 loop is CASSWDRATNEKLFF. The DNA for the CDR3 is TGCGCCAGCAGCTGGGACAGAGCAACTAATGAAAAACTGTTTTTT.

V usage is TRBV5-6 and J usage is TRBJ1-6; D is perhaps TRBD1 (6 bases). Trimming stripped 3 bases from V and 4 bases from J, with 8 bases between. The germline CDR1 and CDR2 sequences are SGHDT and YYEEEE. CDR3 length: 14 amino acids. For the CDR3, the DNA is TGTGCCAGCAGCTGGGACAAGTATAATTCACCCCTCCACTTT. Protein product: CASSWDKYNSPLHF.